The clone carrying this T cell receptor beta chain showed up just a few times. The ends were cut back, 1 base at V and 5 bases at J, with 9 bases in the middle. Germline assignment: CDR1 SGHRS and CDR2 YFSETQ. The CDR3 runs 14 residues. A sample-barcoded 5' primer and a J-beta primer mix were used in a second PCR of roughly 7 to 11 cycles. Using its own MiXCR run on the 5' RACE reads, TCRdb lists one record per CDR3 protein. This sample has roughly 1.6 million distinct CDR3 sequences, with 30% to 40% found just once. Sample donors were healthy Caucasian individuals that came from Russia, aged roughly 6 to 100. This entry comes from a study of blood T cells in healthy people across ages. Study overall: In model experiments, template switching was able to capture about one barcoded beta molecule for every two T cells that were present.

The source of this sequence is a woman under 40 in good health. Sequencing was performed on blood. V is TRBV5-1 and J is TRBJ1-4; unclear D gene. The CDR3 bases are TGCGCCAGCAGCTTGCGAGGTGTCAATGAAAAACTGTTTTTT. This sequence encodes CASSLRGVNEKLFF.